This T cell receptor beta chain originates from a study of spatial heterogeneity in lung cancer. MiXCR, run by TCRdb on the 5' RACE reads, gives a single entry per CDR3 protein. The table has approximately 110,000 distinct CDR3 sequences, more than 10% seen once. Time point specified: blood at routine non-recurrence follow-up after resection. This clonotype occurred a few times. CDR1 and CDR2 (germline): GTSNPN, SVGIG (reference sequence). There are 15 residues in the CDR3. V lost 2 bases to trimming and J lost 4 bases; unmatched junction nucleotides: 6. Sample: PBMCs, taken at follow-up. The chain employs TRBV30 and TRBJ2-3; 10 bases fit TRBD2. The TCR sequence derives from a female donor with early-stage non-small cell lung cancer. For the CDR3, the DNA is TGTGCCTGGAGTTCTAGCGGGAGTATCGCAGATACGCAGTATTTT. As protein: CAWSSSGSIADTQYF. Drawing the rest from reference TRBV30 and TRBJ2-3, the complete variable domain is SQTIHQWPATLVQPVGSPLSLECTVEGTSNPNLYWYRQAAGRGLQLLFYSVGIGQISSEVPQNLSASRPQDRQFILSSKKLLLSDSGFYLCAWSSSGSIADTQYFGPGTRLTVL.